These 2 T cell receptor beta chains were sequenced from one sample in a study of CD8 T cells in ankylosing spondylitis. TCRdb recomputed calls from the 5' RACE reads with MiXCR, one row per CDR3 protein. The sample lists about 540,000 distinct CDR3 sequences; about 12% were seen once. No antigen has been identified for these receptors. Study conclusions and caveats: For ankylosing spondylitis blood, a TCR beta motif of several highly homologous variants appeared characteristic.

Sequencing used blood, either unsorted or a sorted T cell fraction (not recorded which). The receptors were gathered from a male donor with ankylosing spondylitis.

This clonotype was picked up a small number of times. CDR3 bases: TGTGCCAGCAGTGCCCAGACGGTTACCGACACTGAAGCTTTCTTT. The encoded protein is CASSAQTVTDTEAFF. This chain joins TRBV6-1 and TRBJ1-1; the D is unclear. V was shortened by 4 bases and J by 3 bases, with 15 bases between the two germline ends. Germline assignment: CDR1 MNHNS and CDR2 SASEGT. This CDR3 spans 15 amino acids.

The chain uses TRBV12-3 or TRBV12-4 and TRBJ1-3; maybe TRBD1 (6 bases). The CDR3 consists of 13 residues. The ends were cut back, 6 bases at V and 2 bases at J, with 8 bases in the middle. The chain's CDR3 is CASRHRAGNTIYF. The CDR3 DNA sequence: TGTGCCAGCAGGCACAGGGCTGGAAACACCATATATTTT.